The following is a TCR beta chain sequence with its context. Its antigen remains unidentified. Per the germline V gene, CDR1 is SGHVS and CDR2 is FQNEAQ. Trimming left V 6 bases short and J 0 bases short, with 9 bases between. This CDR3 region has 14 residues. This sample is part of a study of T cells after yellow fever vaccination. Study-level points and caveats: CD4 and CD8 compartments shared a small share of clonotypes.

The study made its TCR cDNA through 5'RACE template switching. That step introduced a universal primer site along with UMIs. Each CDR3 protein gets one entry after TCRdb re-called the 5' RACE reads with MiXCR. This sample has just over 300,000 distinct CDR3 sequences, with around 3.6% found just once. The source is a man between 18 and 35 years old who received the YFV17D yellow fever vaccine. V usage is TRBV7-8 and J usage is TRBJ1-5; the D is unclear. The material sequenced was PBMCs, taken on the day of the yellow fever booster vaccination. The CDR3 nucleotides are TGTGCCAGCAGATCAGCAGATAGCAATCAGCCCCAGCATTTT. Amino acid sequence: CASRSADSNQPQHF.